Listed below are T cell receptor beta chains from one sample, sequenced in a study of T cells in Graves' hyperthyroidism and ophthalmopathy. MiXCR, applied by TCRdb to the multiplex PCR reads, yields one record per CDR3 protein. The sample shows about 290,000 distinct CDR3 sequences, around 20% of them seen only once. Sequencing was carried out using blood. The receptors were sampled from a man in his fifties with Graves' ophthalmopathy. The CDR3 runs from the conserved cysteine through the conserved F or W. A D gene is named only where the DNA matches it firmly. Clone size is given for some rows only: seen once, a few or many times, or a class if the clone is expanded.

D gene	clone size	V gene	J gene	CDR3 DNA	CDR3 protein
-	many	TRBV2	TRBJ2-1	TGTGCCAGCAGGACTCTAGCGCACCCACGGTTCTTC	CASRTLAHPRFF
TRBD2	-	TRBV28	TRBJ2-2	TGTGCCAGCAGCTTTAAACTAGCGGGTCTGAACACCGGGGAGCTGTTTTTT	CASSFKLAGLNTGELFF
-	-	TRBV7-2	TRBJ2-3	TGTGCCAGCAGCTTAGAACCTATCACAAATACGCAGTATTTT	CASSLEPITNTQYF
TRBD2	-	TRBV9	TRBJ2-3	TGTGCCAGCAGCCAGGGGCCTCTAGCGGGAGCAGGGGATACGCAGTATTTT	CASSQGPLAGAGDTQYF
-	-	TRBV27	TRBJ2-5	TGTGCCAGCAGTTTAGGTCTCGGTCCGAGGGGGGAGACCCAGTACTTC	CASSLGLGPRGETQYF
-	many	TRBV6-1	TRBJ2-7	TGTGCCAGCAGCACAACCCTTAGGTATTACGAGCAGTACTTC	CASSTTLRYYEQYF
TRBD1	many	TRBV7-8	TRBJ1-1	TGTGCCAGCAGCGCCAGAGGGGGCCTGAACACTGAAGCTTTCTTT	CASSARGGLNTEAFF
TRBD2	-	TRBV5-1	TRBJ2-2	TGCGCCAGCAGCTCGAGACTAGCCGCGAACACCGGGGAGCTGTTTTTT	CASSSRLAANTGELFF
TRBD2	-	TRBV11-2	TRBJ2-7	TGTGCCAGCAGCTTGACGGGAGGGCCAGCGAGGGAGCAGTACTTC	CASSLTGGPAREQYF
TRBD1	-	TRBV29-1	TRBJ2-5	TGCAGCGCTGCAAGACAGGGGGTAAAGGAGACCCAGTACTTC	CSAARQGVKETQYF
TRBD2	once	TRBV5-1	TRBJ2-1	TGCGCCAGCAGCTTGGTATCGACTAGCGGGATGGGCGAGGAGCAGTTCTTC	CASSLVSTSGMGEEQFF
TRBD1	-	TRBV28	TRBJ1-3	TGTGCCAGCAGCCCGACAGGGTCCAGAAACACCATATATTTT	CASSPTGSRNTIYF
-	many	TRBV13	TRBJ2-3	TGTGCCAGCAGCAGCCGGTTAGGCACAGATACGCAGTATTTT	CASSSRLGTDTQYF
-	many	TRBV28	TRBJ1-2	TGTGCCAGCAGTTACATTGAGGGTTTTAACTATGGCTACACCTTC	CASSYIEGFNYGYTF
-	many	TRBV28	TRBJ2-4	TGTGCCAGCACATCGGCGGACATTCAGTACTTC	CASTSADIQYF
TRBD2	many	TRBV29-1	TRBJ2-3	TGCAGCGTTACTAGCGGGAGAGGCGCAGATACGCAGTATTTT	CSVTSGRGADTQYF
-	many	TRBV20-1	TRBJ2-1	TGCAGTGCTAACCCGGGACCCGTTGAGCAGTTCTTC	CSANPGPVEQFF
TRBD2	many	TRBV6-1	TRBJ2-6	TGTGCCAGCAGAGGCGGGGGCTCTGGGGCCAACGTCCTGACTTTC	CASRGGGSGANVLTF
-	-	TRBV4-2	TRBJ1-2	TGTGCCAGCAGCCAAGGTAGTACCTCTGGCTACACCTTC	CASSQGSTSGYTF
TRBD2	-	TRBV12-3/TRBV12-4	TRBJ2-7	TGTGCCAGCAGTGGAGGGTGGACTAGTCAGGACGAGCAGTACTTC	CASSGGWTSQDEQYF
-	-	TRBV5-1	TRBJ2-1	TGCGCCAGCGCCTACAGGGACCACTTCTACAATGAGCAGTTCTTC	CASAYRDHFYNEQFF
-	-	TRBV29-1	TRBJ1-3	TGCGGCGTTGGAACAGCCACTTCTGGAAACACCATATATTTT	CGVGTATSGNTIYF
-	-	TRBV20-1	TRBJ1-3	TGCAGTGGAGGTAACTCTGGAAACACCATATATTTT	CSGGNSGNTIYF
TRBD2	-	TRBV10-3	TRBJ2-7	TGTGCCATCCAAGACGGGGGTAGCGGGAGCTACGAGCAGTACTTC	CAIQDGGSGSYEQYF
TRBD1	few	TRBV25-1	TRBJ2-1	TGTGCCAGCAGTAGCCAGGGACAGGGTGCCTACAATGAGCAGTTCTTC	CASSSQGQGAYNEQFF
-	-	TRBV5-1	TRBJ2-5	TGCGCCAGCAGCACCATGGGGGGCCGGGGGGAGACCCAGTACTTC	CASSTMGGRGETQYF
-	many	TRBV28	TRBJ2-1	TGTGCCAGCAGGCCGCAGGGGACCTACAATGAGCAGTTCTTC	CASRPQGTYNEQFF
-	-	TRBV9	TRBJ2-7	TGTGCCAGCAGCGTAGGGCCCTCGGTATTCGAGCAGTACTTC	CASSVGPSVFEQYF
TRBD1	-	TRBV6-5	TRBJ2-1	TGTGCCAGCAGTTACTCCCGACAGGGCTGGGTACACAATGAGCAGTTCTTC	CASSYSRQGWVHNEQFF
TRBD2	many	TRBV7-3	TRBJ2-1	TGTGCCAGCAGCTTAACTAGGTCTAGCGGGAGCAATGAGCAGTTCTTC	CASSLTRSSGSNEQFF
TRBD2	-	TRBV5-1	TRBJ2-1	TGCGCCAGCAGCTTTCCAATTCTTGGACTAGCGGGAAATGAGCAGTTCTTC	CASSFPILGLAGNEQFF
TRBD2	many	TRBV11-2	TRBJ2-2	TGTGCCAGCGCACCGACTAGCGGGAGGGGGAACACCGGGGAGCTGTTTTTT	CASAPTSGRGNTGELFF
TRBD1	few	TRBV29-1	TRBJ1-5	TGCAGCGTTCGACAGGGGATAGGTCAGCCCCAGCATTTT	CSVRQGIGQPQHF
TRBD2	few	TRBV7-9	TRBJ2-3	TGTGCCAGCAGCAACAGACTAGCGGAAGGCACAGATACGCAGTATTTT	CASSNRLAEGTDTQYF
-	many	TRBV11-2	TRBJ1-5	TGTGCCAGCAGCTCAACGGACAGCAATCAGCCCCAGCATTTT	CASSSTDSNQPQHF
-	-	TRBV5-1	TRBJ2-6	TGCGCCAGCACCACCGGAGGAGGGGCGGGGGCCAACGTCCTGACTTTC	CASTTGGGAGANVLTF
-	-	TRBV10-3	TRBJ1-5	TGTGCCATCAGCGTCGGACGAGGGACCGGTCAGCCCCAGCATTTT	CAISVGRGTGQPQHF
-	many	TRBV28	TRBJ1-2	TGTGCCAGCAGGAGGGCGGCTTATGGCTACACCTTC	CASRRAAYGYTF
TRBD2	-	TRBV10-2	TRBJ2-2	TGCGCCAGCGGCCTCCCCGGACTAGCGGGAACCTCTTTAAAGTGGGAGCTGTTTTTT	CASGLPGLAGTSLKWELFF
TRBD2	-	TRBV5-1	TRBJ2-5	TGCGCCAGCAGCCCGACTAGCGGTGGAGAGACCCAGTACTTC	CASSPTSGGETQYF